These 13 T cell receptor beta chains originate from one sample sequenced in a study of shared T cell receptors in the human thymus. Sequencing used immunoSEQ multiplex PCR; TCRdb keeps in-frame clones, though not all of them. The sample lists roughly 410,000 clones; roughly 94% were seen once. The specimen sequenced was thymocytes. These receptors all stem from a human donor.

The V call is TRBV25-1, the J call TRBJ2-4, with 8 bases fitting TRBD1. Germline V gives CDR1 MGHDK, CDR2 SYGVNS. J lost 3 bases, V lost 4 bases, and 5 bases had no gene match. CDR3 length: 15 residues. The CDR3 reads CASSAGGEDKNIQYF. CDR3 sequence (DNA): TGTGCCAGCAGTGCAGGGGGCGAGGACAAAAACATTCAGTACTTC.

V is TRBV2 and J is TRBJ2-7; 8 nucleotides agree with TRBD2. CDR1 is SNHLY, CDR2 FYNNEI, per germline. The CDR3 is 14 residues long. V was pared by 5 bases and J by 6 bases, with 9 bases of the junction left unmatched. This chain's CDR3 is CASSRLAGTCEQYF. CDR3 DNA: TGTGCCAGCAGTCGTCTAGCGGGTACCTGCGAGCAGTACTTC.

This chain joins TRBV28 and TRBJ2-2; 14 nucleotides line up with TRBD2. The CDR3 is 17 residues long. Germline lookup yields CDR1 MDHEN and CDR2 SYDVKM. Trimming took 6 bases from V and 2 from J; bases not matched to a gene: 5. This CDR3 reads CASRRLAGGPNTGELFF. The CDR3 DNA reads TGTGCCAGCAGGCGACTAGCGGGAGGGCCAAACACCGGGGAGCTGTTTTTT.

This chain links TRBV28 with TRBJ2-3, with TRBD2 identical over 13 bases. After removal of 6 bases from V and 0 bases from J, the junction contained 6 bases not matched to a gene. From germline, CDR1 is MDHEN and CDR2 SYDVKM. The CDR3 is 17 residues long. The CDR3 spells CASRPGLAGDSTDTQYF. The CDR3 DNA is TGTGCCAGCAGACCCGGACTAGCGGGAGACAGCACAGATACGCAGTATTTT.

CDR3 nucleotides: TGTGCCAGCATCGGACAGGGCACTGAAGCTTTCTTT. This sequence encodes CASIGQGTEAFF. This rearrangement joins TRBV5-4 to TRBJ1-1; 8 bases agree with TRBD1. Germline V CDR1 and CDR2: SGHNT, YYREEE (reference sequence). The V gene end was trimmed by 6 bases and the J gene end by 4 bases; junction bases not matched to a gene: 2. The CDR3 length is 12 residues. Combining the CDR3 with reference TRBV5-4 and TRBJ1-1 gives the whole variable domain ETGVTQSPTHLIKTRGQQVTLRCSSQSGHNTVSWYQQALGQGPQFIFQYYREEENGRGNFPPRFSGLQFPNYSSELNVNALELDDSALYLCASIGQGTEAFFGQGTRLTVV.

The gene calls are TRBV27 and TRBJ2-7; D uncertain. The germline V gene encodes CDR1 MNHEY and CDR2 SMNVEV (reference sequence). The CDR3 totals 13 residues. V was pared by 0 bases and J by 4 bases, with 7 bases between. DNA for the CDR3: TGTGCCAGCAGTTTATCCTTGGGTTACGAGCAGTACTTC. Encoded protein: CASSLSLGYEQYF.

The rearrangement links TRBV4-3 to TRBJ2-3, with 10 bases identical to TRBD2. The V segment lost 4 bases and the J segment 1 base; nucleotides outside the gene matches: 11. Germline assignment: CDR1 LGHNA and CDR2 YSLEER. The CDR3 has 18 residues. This chain's CDR3 is CASSPHGTSEVGTDTQYF. The CDR3 region has the DNA TGCGCCAGCAGCCCGCACGGGACTAGCGAGGTGGGCACAGATACGCAGTATTTT.

This clone was observed a single time. The chain links TRBV27 to TRBJ2-7; 9 nucleotides line up with TRBD2. From germline, CDR1 is MNHEY and CDR2 SMNVEV (reference sequence). Trimming removed 4 bases from V and 5 bases from J; junction bases left unmatched: 6. This CDR3 has 14 amino acids. The CDR3 DNA is TGTGCCAGCAGTTCATTAGCGGGAGCCCACGAGCAGTACTTC. Residues: CASSSLAGAHEQYF.

The rearrangement uses TRBV10-3 and TRBJ2-7; 7 nucleotides line up with TRBD1. Looked up from germline, CDR1 is ENHRY and CDR2 is SYGVKD. The CDR3 sequence is 16 residues long. V dropped 4 bases and J dropped 0; count of bases not matched to a gene: 9. The chain's CDR3 is CAISVNRDRSSYEQYF. In nucleotides, the CDR3 is TGTGCCATCAGTGTTAACCGGGACAGAAGCTCCTACGAGCAGTACTTC.

DNA of the CDR3: TGTGCCAGCAGTTCAGGACCTTATCAGCCCCAGCATTTT. As protein: CASSSGPYQPQHF. This chain uses TRBV27 with TRBJ1-5, with no clear D. The germline V and J ends were trimmed by 4 bases and 5 bases, with 9 bases remaining between them. Germline CDR1 and CDR2: MNHEY and SMNVEV (reference sequence). The CDR3 loop spans 13 amino acids.

As DNA, the CDR3 is TGTGCCAGCAGCTCCGGGACTGACAATGAGCAGTTCTTC. It is translated as CASSSGTDNEQFF. The J gene is TRBJ2-1, the V gene TRBV7-4, with D perhaps matching TRBD2 (6 bases). The CDR3 sequence is 13 residues long. Trimming left V 4 bases short and J 5 bases short, with 9 bases between. The germline V gene encodes CDR1 SGHVT and CDR2 SQSDAQ.

V gene TRBV28 combines with J gene TRBJ2-7; D assignment may be TRBD1 or TRBD2 (5 bases each). Germline CDR1 is MDHEN and CDR2 is SYDVKM. With 4 bases removed from V and 3 bases from J, the gap between germline ends came to 16 bases. This CDR3 comprises 15 residues. The CDR3 spells CASSSRGLPVYEQYF. Here the CDR3 DNA reads TGTGCCAGCAGTTCGAGGGGCCTTCCTGTCTACGAGCAGTACTTC.

The V and J genes are TRBV10-2 and TRBJ2-6, with 10 bases identical to TRBD2. The J segment lost 0 bases and the V segment lost 2 bases, leaving 4 bases of the junction unmatched. CDR3 length: 18 residues. Germline assignment: CDR1 WSHSY and CDR2 SAAADI. DNA of the CDR3: TGCGCCAGCAGTGAGAGACTAGCGGGCTTCTCTGGGGCCAACGTCCTGACTTTC. It specifies CASSERLAGFSGANVLTF.